This T cell receptor (beta chain) was captured by sequencing in a study of T cells in Graves' hyperthyroidism and ophthalmopathy. TCR beta CDR3 region amplification was performed from RNA transcripts. HTBI primers were used for first-round RT-PCR of the TCR CDR3. Each CDR3 protein is one row after TCRdb ran MiXCR on the multiplex PCR reads. The sample contains hundreds of thousands of distinct CDR3 sequences, 45% of which appear only once. There are many counts of this clonotype. Clinical symptoms, serum thyroxine, TRAb, thyroid ultrasound and orbital computed tomography established diagnosis. The sequence was collected from an adult man with Graves' disease, either hyperthyroidism or ophthalmopathy (not recorded which). Sample: peripheral blood or thyroid tissue (not recorded which).

The CDR3 protein is CASNLQGQINYGYTF. DNA for the CDR3: TGTGCCAGCAACCTACAGGGACAGATCAACTATGGCTACACCTTC. The J gene is TRBJ1-2, the V gene TRBV2; TRBD1 aligns across 7 bases. V shed 7 bases and J 2 bases; nucleotides not matched to a gene: 10. In germline, CDR1 is SNHLY, CDR2 FYNNEI. This CDR3 has 15 amino acids.